Listed below are T cell receptor beta chains from one sample, sequenced in a study of metastatic and nonmetastatic thyroid tumors. With MiXCR, TCRdb reprocessed the PCR reads. There are about 92,000 clones in the sample; 15% occur only once, and 3.6% lies in the top ten. Sequenced sample: blood. The origin of the receptors is a female donor with papillary thyroid cancer or a benign thyroid nodule (not recorded which). Some clones in this sample may be carry-over from other donors' samples. The CDR3 runs from the conserved cysteine through the conserved F or W. The D gene is left open where the match is weak. The listing skips clone size in some rows; elsewhere it reads once, few, many or a size class.

cdr3_aa: CASSSSLGPQYF
cdr3_nt: TGCGCCAGCAGCTCGTCCCTTGGCCCGCAGTATTTT
clone_size: many
v_call: TRBV5-1
d_call: .
j_call: TRBJ2-3

cdr3_aa: CASSRGQGNEQYF
cdr3_nt: TGTGCTAGCAGCCGAGGACAGGGAAACGAGCAGTACTTC
clone_size: many
v_call: TRBV7-7
d_call: TRBD1
j_call: TRBJ2-7

cdr3_aa: CASSEDGGAYGYTF
cdr3_nt: TGTGCCAGCAGTGAAGACGGGGGAGCCTATGGCTACACCTTC
clone_size: many
v_call: TRBV2
d_call: .
j_call: TRBJ1-2

cdr3_aa: CSARDDFTASAGETQYF
cdr3_nt: TGCAGTGCTAGAGATGATTTCACGGCCAGCGCGGGGGAGACCCAGTACTTC
clone_size: many
v_call: TRBV20-1
d_call: .
j_call: TRBJ2-5

cdr3_aa: CASSPDRSGELFF
cdr3_nt: TGCGCCAGCAGCCCAGACAGGTCCGGGGAGCTGTTTTTT
clone_size: many
v_call: TRBV5-1
d_call: .
j_call: TRBJ2-2

cdr3_aa: CAWREKLFF
cdr3_nt: TGTGCCTGGAGAGAAAAACTGTTTTTT
clone_size: .
v_call: TRBV30
d_call: .
j_call: TRBJ1-4

cdr3_aa: CASSLLGQRDTEAFF
cdr3_nt: TGTGCCAGCAGCTTATTGGGACAGAGGGACACTGAAGCTTTCTTT
clone_size: .
v_call: TRBV7-8
d_call: TRBD1
j_call: TRBJ1-1

cdr3_aa: CASRATSGGTGELFF
cdr3_nt: TGTGCTAGCAGAGCGACTAGCGGGGGCACCGGGGAGCTGTTTTTT
clone_size: once
v_call: TRBV7-3
d_call: TRBD2
j_call: TRBJ2-2

cdr3_aa: CASSTTGRHSPLHF
cdr3_nt: TGTGCCAGCAGTACGACAGGGAGGCATTCACCCCTCCACTTT
clone_size: many
v_call: TRBV28
d_call: TRBD1
j_call: TRBJ1-6

cdr3_aa: CASSPDRGRGGYTF
cdr3_nt: TGTGCCAGCAGTCCTGACAGGGGGCGAGGTGGCTACACCTTC
clone_size: many
v_call: TRBV2
d_call: TRBD1
j_call: TRBJ1-2

cdr3_aa: CASNQGYRGASPLHF
cdr3_nt: TGTGCCAGCAACCAGGGATACAGGGGGGCATCACCCCTCCACTTT
clone_size: many
v_call: TRBV6-1
d_call: TRBD1
j_call: TRBJ1-6

cdr3_aa: CASCDSSGHQAFF
cdr3_nt: TGTGCCAGCTGCGATTCGTCGGGACACCAAGCTTTCTTT
clone_size: few
v_call: TRBV12-3/TRBV12-4
d_call: .
j_call: TRBJ1-1

cdr3_aa: CASSRLADNEQFF
cdr3_nt: TGCGCCAGCTCCCGACTAGCGGACAATGAGCAGTTCTTC
clone_size: many
v_call: TRBV10-2
d_call: TRBD2
j_call: TRBJ2-1

cdr3_aa: CASRGTGGAGTGELFF
cdr3_nt: TGTGCCAGCAGGGGGACAGGCGGTGCGGGCACCGGGGAGCTGTTTTTT
clone_size: many
v_call: TRBV2
d_call: TRBD1
j_call: TRBJ2-2

cdr3_aa: CASSLGRALTGYEQFF
cdr3_nt: TGTGCCAGCAGCTTAGGTCGGGCACTTACAGGGTATGAGCAGTTCTTC
clone_size: .
v_call: TRBV11-2
d_call: .
j_call: TRBJ2-1

cdr3_aa: CASSIALRSETQYF
cdr3_nt: TGTGCCAGTAGTATAGCCCTTCGGTCAGAGACCCAGTACTTC
clone_size: many
v_call: TRBV19
d_call: .
j_call: TRBJ2-5

cdr3_aa: CSVPDGMSTDTQYF
cdr3_nt: TGCAGCGTACCCGACGGGATGAGCACAGATACGCAGTATTTT
clone_size: many
v_call: TRBV29-1
d_call: .
j_call: TRBJ2-3

cdr3_aa: CASSPSQPGYAWRTQYF
cdr3_nt: TGTGCCAGCAGTCCGAGTCAGCCGGGCTACGCCTGGAGGACCCAGTACTTC
clone_size: few
v_call: TRBV14
d_call: .
j_call: TRBJ2-5

cdr3_aa: CASSHDARGWGKLFF
cdr3_nt: TGTGCCAGCAGCCACGATGCGCGGGGATGGGGAAAACTGTTTTTT
clone_size: .
v_call: TRBV3-1
d_call: .
j_call: TRBJ1-4

cdr3_aa: CASSQDWLGDEQFF
cdr3_nt: TGTGCCAGCAGCCAAGATTGGTTGGGCGATGAGCAGTTCTTC
clone_size: few
v_call: TRBV4-2
d_call: .
j_call: TRBJ2-1

cdr3_aa: CASSSSRSAPLHF
cdr3_nt: TGTGCCAGCAGTTCCAGCCGGAGCGCACCCCTCCACTTT
clone_size: many
v_call: TRBV2
d_call: .
j_call: TRBJ1-6

cdr3_aa: CASSSRRGYQETQYF
cdr3_nt: TGTGCCAGCAGTTCTCGACGGGGGTACCAAGAGACCCAGTACTTC
clone_size: many
v_call: TRBV6-5
d_call: .
j_call: TRBJ2-5

cdr3_aa: CASSLAGGETNEKLFF
cdr3_nt: TGTGCCAGCAGCTTGGCGGGGGGCGAAACTAATGAAAAACTGTTTTTT
clone_size: few
v_call: TRBV5-4
d_call: .
j_call: TRBJ1-4

cdr3_aa: CASSLGGLRLSTGELFF
cdr3_nt: TGTGCCAGCAGCTTGGGGGGGCTCCGGCTGAGCACCGGGGAGCTGTTTTTT
clone_size: few
v_call: TRBV5-6
d_call: .
j_call: TRBJ2-2

cdr3_aa: CASKRQGSITEAFF
cdr3_nt: TGCGCCAGCAAAAGACAGGGGTCGATCACTGAAGCTTTCTTT
clone_size: .
v_call: TRBV5-1
d_call: TRBD1
j_call: TRBJ1-1

cdr3_aa: CAGSSQGSGNTIYF
cdr3_nt: TGTGCCGGCAGTTCACAGGGTTCTGGAAACACAATATATTTT
clone_size: .
v_call: TRBV7-3
d_call: .
j_call: TRBJ1-3

cdr3_aa: CASGLVEPGTAGSDYTF
cdr3_nt: TGTGCTAGTGGTTTGGTAGAACCCGGGACAGCCGGGTCTGACTACACCTTC
clone_size: many
v_call: TRBV12-5
d_call: TRBD1
j_call: TRBJ1-2

cdr3_aa: CSARDLRSTNEKLFF
cdr3_nt: TGCAGTGCTAGAGATCTGAGATCAACTAATGAAAAACTGTTTTTT
clone_size: many
v_call: TRBV20-1
d_call: .
j_call: TRBJ1-4

cdr3_aa: CSACRTGGFAYEQYF
cdr3_nt: TGCAGTGCCTGCCGGACAGGGGGCTTTGCGTACGAGCAGTACTTC
clone_size: once
v_call: TRBV20-1
d_call: TRBD1
j_call: TRBJ2-7

cdr3_aa: CATSDLLGDGSTDTQYF
cdr3_nt: TGTGCCACCAGTGATTTGCTTGGGGACGGATCCACAGATACGCAGTATTTT
clone_size: many
v_call: TRBV24-1
d_call: .
j_call: TRBJ2-3

cdr3_aa: CASSATRTGGNEQYF
cdr3_nt: TGCGCCAGCAGCGCCACTAGGACAGGGGGAAACGAGCAGTACTTC
clone_size: many
v_call: TRBV10-2
d_call: TRBD1
j_call: TRBJ2-7

cdr3_aa: CASRTGGLSNQPQHF
cdr3_nt: TGTGCCAGCAGGACAGGGGGTTTGAGCAATCAGCCCCAGCATTTT
clone_size: many
v_call: TRBV12-3/TRBV12-4
d_call: TRBD1
j_call: TRBJ1-5

cdr3_aa: CASSPTLAGSTDTQYF
cdr3_nt: TGTGCCAGCAGCCCTACTCTAGCGGGGAGCACAGATACGCAGTATTTT
clone_size: many
v_call: TRBV12-3/TRBV12-4
d_call: TRBD2
j_call: TRBJ2-3

cdr3_aa: CAISAVAPNTGELFF
cdr3_nt: TGTGCCATCAGTGCTGTAGCCCCGAACACCGGGGAGCTGTTTTTT
clone_size: many
v_call: TRBV10-3
d_call: .
j_call: TRBJ2-2

cdr3_aa: CASSFEGHYQPHHF
cdr3_nt: TGTGCCAGCAGTTTTGAGGGTCACTATCAGCCCCATCATTTT
clone_size: .
v_call: TRBV28
d_call: .
j_call: TRBJ1-5

cdr3_aa: CASRTLSGGGTDTQYF
cdr3_nt: TGTGCCAGCCGGACCCTTAGCGGGGGTGGAACAGATACGCAGTATTTT
clone_size: many
v_call: TRBV6-1
d_call: TRBD2
j_call: TRBJ2-3

cdr3_aa: CASSVQGRNQPQHF
cdr3_nt: TGTGCCAGCAGCGTACAGGGGAGGAATCAGCCCCAGCATTTT
clone_size: many
v_call: TRBV6-2/TRBV6-3
d_call: TRBD1
j_call: TRBJ1-5

cdr3_aa: CASTRGQGVQFF
cdr3_nt: TGTGCCAGTACCAGGGGACAGGGGGTCCAGTTCTTC
clone_size: .
v_call: TRBV19
d_call: TRBD1
j_call: TRBJ2-1

cdr3_aa: CASSRDSPLHF
cdr3_nt: TGTGCCAGCAGCCGGGATTCACCCCTCCACTTT
clone_size: many
v_call: TRBV7-2
d_call: .
j_call: TRBJ1-6

cdr3_aa: CASSPNGRVNYEQYF
cdr3_nt: TGTGCCAGCAGCCCTAATGGCAGGGTGAACTACGAGCAGTACTTC
clone_size: many
v_call: TRBV5-6
d_call: .
j_call: TRBJ2-7

cdr3_aa: CASTERRRRSYGYTF
cdr3_nt: TGTGCCAGCACTGAACGGCGGAGGCGATCCTATGGCTACACCTTC
clone_size: many
v_call: TRBV7-9
d_call: .
j_call: TRBJ1-2

cdr3_aa: CASSFWGRANYCYTF
cdr3_nt: TGTGCCAGTAGTTTTTGGGGGAGAGCTAACTATTGCTACACCTTC
clone_size: few
v_call: TRBV19
d_call: .
j_call: TRBJ1-2

cdr3_aa: CASDPDSSNYGYTF
cdr3_nt: TGTGCCAGCGACCCGGACTCTTCGAACTATGGCTACACCTTC
clone_size: few
v_call: TRBV6-2/TRBV6-3
d_call: .
j_call: TRBJ1-2

cdr3_aa: CASKLQGGDYGYTF
cdr3_nt: TGTGCCAGCAAACTACAGGGTGGGGACTATGGCTACACCTTC
clone_size: many
v_call: TRBV2
d_call: .
j_call: TRBJ1-2

cdr3_aa: CASSLSPRTNTEAFF
cdr3_nt: TGTGCCAGCAGTTTATCTCCAAGGACGAACACTGAAGCTTTCTTT
clone_size: many
v_call: TRBV27
d_call: .
j_call: TRBJ1-1

cdr3_aa: CASSLFRGRQAFF
cdr3_nt: TGTGCCAGCAGTTTATTCCGGGGGCGGCAAGCTTTCTTT
clone_size: many
v_call: TRBV28
d_call: .
j_call: TRBJ1-1

cdr3_aa: CSAEKAGNYGYTF
cdr3_nt: TGCAGCGCCGAGAAGGCAGGAAACTATGGCTACACCTTC
clone_size: many
v_call: TRBV29-1
d_call: .
j_call: TRBJ1-2

cdr3_aa: CAIREGLGGYTF
cdr3_nt: TGTGCCATCAGGGAGGGACTCGGAGGCTACACCTTT
clone_size: .
v_call: TRBV28
d_call: .
j_call: TRBJ1-2

cdr3_aa: CASSLARGLGNIQYF
cdr3_nt: TGTGCCAGCAGCTTAGCGCGGGGACTGGGAAACATTCAGTACTTC
clone_size: many
v_call: TRBV7-2
d_call: .
j_call: TRBJ2-4

cdr3_aa: CASILTGHLSEQYF
cdr3_nt: TGTGCCAGCATCTTGACGGGACACTTGTCCGAGCAGTACTTC
clone_size: many
v_call: TRBV2
d_call: .
j_call: TRBJ2-7

cdr3_aa: CASSIPLAGPVEPQHF
cdr3_nt: TGTGCCAGTAGTATACCATTGGCCGGGCCGGTCGAGCCCCAGCATTTT
clone_size: many
v_call: TRBV19
d_call: .
j_call: TRBJ1-5